This TCR beta chain was retrieved from a study of CD8+CD57+ T cells in acquired aplastic anemia (dated by TCRdb to the late 2010s). Regarding the research as a whole: A mean of approximately 2.9 ug of DNA, ranging from about 0.17 to 30 ug, was extracted from sorted CD4+ and CD8+ cells. CD8+CD57+ expansion was defined as a frequency above the mean frequency observed in healthy subjects.

This clonotype occurred many times. The antigen this receptor binds is unknown. Base qualities are not provided; no much larger clone lies one nucleotide away. CDR1 is given as SNHLY and CDR2 as FYNNEI, both from the germline V gene. Trimming costs V 5 bases and J 6 bases, and their ends lie 10 bases apart. The CDR3 sequence holds 12 residues, the cysteine and phenylalanine included. The only DNA kept is the CDR3, 36 bases in frame from the first base. Summary of the overall study and its limitations: About 29 CD8+ CDR3 sequences were found to be shared between patients and controls, but these sequences appeared to be highly expressed in patients and within the immunodominant clones of the patients. CD8+ Simpson's diversity did not differ significantly between patients and healthy controls (P=0.060).

Expansion of CD8+CD57+ cells had been shown by flow cytometry in the patients chosen for sequencing. Every patient had a diagnosis of severe acquired aplastic anemia based on International Study of Aplastic Anemia and Agranulocytosis and Camitta criteria. Patients had received no therapy at the time of blood sampling. The study deep-sequenced TCR repertoires of sorted CD4+ and CD8+ blood T cells from severe aplastic anemia patients and healthy subjects. In the USA, patient enrollment took place under clinicaltrials.gov protocols 00001620, 01623167, 00001397, 00071045, 00081523 and 00961064. Ficoll-Paque density gradient centrifugation was used to isolate peripheral blood mononuclear cells. Before DNA extraction, CD4+ and CD8+ T cells were sorted by FACS or by magnetic beads. Profiling of TCR beta VDJ combinations and CDR3 sequences used genomic DNA as the template. An Illumina HiSeq 2000 was used for TCR repertoire sequencing. The original pipeline was this. TRBV/TRBJ rearrangement plots, CDR3 size and DJ length profiles, and Simpson's diversity index were used to evaluate the repertoires. The most abundant DNA sequence in the deep sequencing data was defined as the immunodominant clone. CDR3 amino acid sequences were checked for sharing across subjects and were also compared against the VDJdb database and published repertoires. In TCRdb, the public reads were trimmed at Q25 with fastp and aligned with MiXCR, with productive beta chains retained. CDR3 protein duplicates are merged, each entry listing the most common genes and DNA. TCRdb, not the authors, supplied the V and J calls. A total of roughly 200,000 distinct CDR3 sequences appear in this sample, about 62% of them only once. About three fifths of the sample comes from the top ten.

The source is a human donor with aplastic anemia. Sequencing used sorted CD4+, CD8+, or CD8+CD57+ T cells (not recorded which) from PBMCs. The chain joins TRBV2 to TRBJ1-1; a weak D assignment points to TRBD1 (6 bases agree). The CDR3 region reads CASSPQGSEAFF. The sequenced DNA: TGTGCCAGCAGTCCACAGGGATCTGAAGCTTTCTTT.